This T cell receptor (beta chain) was documented in a study of T cell repertoires in cytomegalovirus infection. General observations from the study: CMV-specific TCR beta clonotypes restricted by HLA-C dominated the ex vivo response.

On this clonotype: The antigen is undetermined.

This CDR3 has 15 amino acids. Germline V CDR1 and CDR2: SGHTA, FQGNSA. Trimming stripped 3 bases from V and 5 bases from J, with 16 bases between. TCRdb fed the reads into MiXCR, producing one record per CDR3 protein. The sample consists of about 110,000 distinct CDR3 sequences, about 30% of them appearing once. The sample here was CD8+ T cells from cultured PBMCs, taken from culture after CMV antigen stimulation. The TCR sequence derives from a human donor in good health (CMV status not recorded). Some clones in this sample may be carry-over from other donors' samples. The gene calls are TRBV7-2 and TRBJ1-1; D is unresolved. This chain's CDR3 is CASSLYGAVRTEAFF. The DNA for the CDR3 is TGTGCCAGCAGCTTGTACGGTGCTGTAAGAACTGAAGCTTTCTTT. Based on the CDR3 plus reference TRBV7-2 and TRBJ1-1, the full variable domain is GAGVSQSPSNKVTEKGKDVELRCDPISGHTALYWYRQSLGQGLEFLIYFQGNSAPDKSGLPSDRFSAERTGGSVSTLTIQRTQQEDSAVYLCASSLYGAVRTEAFFGQGTRLTVV.